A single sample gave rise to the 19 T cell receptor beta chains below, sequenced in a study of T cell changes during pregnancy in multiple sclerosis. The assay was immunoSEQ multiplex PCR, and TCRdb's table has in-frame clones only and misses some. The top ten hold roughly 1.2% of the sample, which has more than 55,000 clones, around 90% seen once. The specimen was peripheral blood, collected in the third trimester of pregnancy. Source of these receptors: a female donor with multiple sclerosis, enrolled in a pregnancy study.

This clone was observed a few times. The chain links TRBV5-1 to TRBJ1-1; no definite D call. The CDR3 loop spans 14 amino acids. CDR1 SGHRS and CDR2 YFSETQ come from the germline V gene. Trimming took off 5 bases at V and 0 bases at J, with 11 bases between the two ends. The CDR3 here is CASSTSALNTEAFF. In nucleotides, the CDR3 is TGCGCCAGCAGTACAAGCGCCTTGAACACTGAAGCTTTCTTT.

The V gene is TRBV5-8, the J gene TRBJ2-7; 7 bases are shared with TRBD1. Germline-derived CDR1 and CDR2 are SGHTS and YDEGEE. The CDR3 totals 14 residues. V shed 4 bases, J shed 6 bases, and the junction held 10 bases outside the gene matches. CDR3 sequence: CASSTRTGSGEQYF. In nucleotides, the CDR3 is TGTGCCAGCAGCACCCGGACAGGTTCAGGCGAGCAGTACTTC.

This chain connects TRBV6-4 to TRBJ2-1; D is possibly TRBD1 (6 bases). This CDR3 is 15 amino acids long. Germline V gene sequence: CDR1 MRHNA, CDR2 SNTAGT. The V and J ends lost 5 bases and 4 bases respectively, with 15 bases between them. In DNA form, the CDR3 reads TGTGCCAGCAGTCAGACAGGATTTGATTACAATGAGCAGTTCTTC. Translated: CASSQTGFDYNEQFF.

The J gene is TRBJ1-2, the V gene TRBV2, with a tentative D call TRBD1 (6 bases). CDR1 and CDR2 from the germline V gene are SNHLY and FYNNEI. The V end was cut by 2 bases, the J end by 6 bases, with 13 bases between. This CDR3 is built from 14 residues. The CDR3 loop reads CASSERGGWHGYTF. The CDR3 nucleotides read TGTGCCAGCAGTGAAAGGGGGGGCTGGCATGGCTACACCTTC.

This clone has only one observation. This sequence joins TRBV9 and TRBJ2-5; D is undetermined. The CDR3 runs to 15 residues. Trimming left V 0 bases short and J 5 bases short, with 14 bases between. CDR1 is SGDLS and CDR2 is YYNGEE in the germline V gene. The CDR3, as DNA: TGTGCCAGCAGCGTAGCCGGAGAGTTCGGGGAGACCCAGTACTTC. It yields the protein CASSVAGEFGETQYF.

As DNA, the CDR3 is TGTGCCAGCTCGTCCACTAGCGGGAACACCTACGAGCAGTACTTC. Translating it yields CASSSTSGNTYEQYF. The rearrangement links TRBV18 to TRBJ2-7; 10 nucleotides match TRBD2. CDR1 KGHSH and CDR2 LQKENI come from the germline V gene. This CDR3 has 15 amino acids. The J segment lost 2 bases and the V segment lost 6 bases, leaving 7 bases of the junction unmatched. Full variable domain (remainder filled in from reference TRBV18 and TRBJ2-7): NAGVMQNPRHLVRRRGQEARLRCSPMKGHSHVYWYRQLPEEGLKFMVYLQKENIIDESGMPKERFSAEFPKEGPSILRIQQVVRGDSAAYFCASSSTSGNTYEQYFGPGTRLTVT.

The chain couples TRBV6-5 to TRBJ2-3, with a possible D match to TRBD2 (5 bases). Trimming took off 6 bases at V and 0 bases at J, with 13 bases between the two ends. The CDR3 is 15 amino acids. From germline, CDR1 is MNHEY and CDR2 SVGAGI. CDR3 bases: TGTGCCAGCAGACGACTACAACTTAGCACAGATACGCAGTATTTT. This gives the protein CASRRLQLSTDTQYF.

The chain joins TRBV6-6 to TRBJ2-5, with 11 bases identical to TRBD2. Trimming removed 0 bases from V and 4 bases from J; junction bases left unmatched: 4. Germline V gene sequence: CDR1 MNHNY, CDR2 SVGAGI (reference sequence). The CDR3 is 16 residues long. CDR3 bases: TGTGCCAGCAGTTACTCGGAACTAGCGGGAGCAGAGACCCAGTACTTC. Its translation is CASSYSELAGAETQYF.

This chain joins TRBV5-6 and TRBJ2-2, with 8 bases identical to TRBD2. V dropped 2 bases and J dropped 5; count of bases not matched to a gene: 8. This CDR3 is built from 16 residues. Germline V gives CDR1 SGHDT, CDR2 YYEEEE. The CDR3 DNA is TGTGCCAGCAGCTTCCTCGGGAGGGGTGGAACCGGGGAGCTGTTTTTT. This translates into CASSFLGRGGTGELFF. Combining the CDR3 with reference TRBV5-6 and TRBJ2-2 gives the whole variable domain DAGVTQSPTHLIKTRGQQVTLRCSPKSGHDTVSWYQQALGQGPQFIFQYYEEEERQRGNFPDRFSGHQFPNYSSELNVNALLLGDSALYLCASSFLGRGGTGELFFGEGSRLTVL.

Here the CDR3 reads CATLPGPGQGSTGELFF. CDR3 sequence (DNA): TGTGCCACTCTGCCGGGACCGGGACAGGGATCCACCGGGGAGCTGTTTTTT. The V call is TRBV19, the J call TRBJ2-2; 9 nucleotides line up with TRBD1. CDR1 is LNHDA and CDR2 is SQIVND in the germline V gene (reference sequence). The V and J ends lost 10 bases and 4 bases, in that order; junction bases with no gene match: 16. The CDR3 is 17 residues long. Looking up the rest from reference TRBV19 and TRBJ2-2 gives the full variable domain: DGGITQSPKYLFRKEGQNVTLSCEQNLNHDAMYWYRQDPGQGLRLIYYSQIVNDFQKGDIAEGYSVSREKKESFPLTVTSAQKNPTAFYLCATLPGPGQGSTGELFFGEGSRLTVL.

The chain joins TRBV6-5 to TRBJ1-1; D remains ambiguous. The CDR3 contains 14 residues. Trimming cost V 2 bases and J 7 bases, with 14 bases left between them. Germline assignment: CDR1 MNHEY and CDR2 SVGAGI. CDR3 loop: CASSYEGRLFEAFF. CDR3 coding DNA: TGTGCCAGCAGTTACGAAGGCAGGCTCTTTGAAGCTTTCTTT.

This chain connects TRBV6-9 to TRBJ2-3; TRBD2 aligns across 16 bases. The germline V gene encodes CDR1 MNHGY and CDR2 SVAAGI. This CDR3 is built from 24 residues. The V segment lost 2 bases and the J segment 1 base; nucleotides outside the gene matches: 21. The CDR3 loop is CASSYKGGLAGGPFNQRGTDTQYF. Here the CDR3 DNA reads TGTGCCAGCAGTTATAAGGGGGGACTAGCGGGAGGGCCATTTAATCAACGGGGCACAGATACGCAGTATTTT.

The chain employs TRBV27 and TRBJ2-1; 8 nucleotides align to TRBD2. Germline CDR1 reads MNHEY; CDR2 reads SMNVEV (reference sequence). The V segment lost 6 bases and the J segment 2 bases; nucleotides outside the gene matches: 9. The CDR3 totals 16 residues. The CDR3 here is CASSSQPGLAYNEQFF. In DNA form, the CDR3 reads TGTGCCAGCAGCTCACAACCGGGACTAGCCTACAATGAGCAGTTCTTC.

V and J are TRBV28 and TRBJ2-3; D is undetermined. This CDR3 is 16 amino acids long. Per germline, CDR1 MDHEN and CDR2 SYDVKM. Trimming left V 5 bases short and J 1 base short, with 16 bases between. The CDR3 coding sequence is TGTGCCAGCAGTCCGGCTACCCTCCGGGGCACAGATACGCAGTATTTT. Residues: CASSPATLRGTDTQYF. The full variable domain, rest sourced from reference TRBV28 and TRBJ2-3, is DVKVTQSSRYLVKRTGEKVFLECVQDMDHENMFWYRQDPGLGLRLIYFSYDVKMKEKGDIPEGYSVSREKKERFSLILESASTNQTSMYLCASSPATLRGTDTQYFGPGTRLTVL.

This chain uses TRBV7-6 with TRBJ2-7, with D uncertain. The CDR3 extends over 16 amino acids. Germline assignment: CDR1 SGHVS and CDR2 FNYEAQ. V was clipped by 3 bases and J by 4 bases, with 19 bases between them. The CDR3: CASSFGVEEPSYEQYF. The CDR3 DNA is TGTGCCAGCAGCTTTGGCGTCGAGGAGCCGTCTTACGAGCAGTACTTC.

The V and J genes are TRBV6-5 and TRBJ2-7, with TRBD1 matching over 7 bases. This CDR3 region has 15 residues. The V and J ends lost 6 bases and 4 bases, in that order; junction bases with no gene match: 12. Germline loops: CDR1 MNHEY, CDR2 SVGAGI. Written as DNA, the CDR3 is TGTGCCAGCAGCAGCCCCGGTCAGGGGGAATACGAGCAGTACTTC. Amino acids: CASSSPGQGEYEQYF.

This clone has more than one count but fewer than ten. The CDR3 sequence: CAAIGGGGEQYF. The CDR3 coding sequence is TGTGCGGCAATCGGGGGTGGAGGAGAGCAGTACTTC. The chain is built from TRBV7-9 and TRBJ2-7; weak D call: TRBD2 (6 bases). This CDR3 contains 12 residues. The germline CDR1 and CDR2 sequences are SEHNR and FQNEAQ (reference sequence).

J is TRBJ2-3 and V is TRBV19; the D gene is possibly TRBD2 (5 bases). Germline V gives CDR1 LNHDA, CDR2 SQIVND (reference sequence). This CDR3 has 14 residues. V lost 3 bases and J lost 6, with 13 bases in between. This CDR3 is CASSMRRSGDTQYF. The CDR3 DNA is TGTGCCAGTAGTATGAGGAGGAGTGGGGATACGCAGTATTTT.

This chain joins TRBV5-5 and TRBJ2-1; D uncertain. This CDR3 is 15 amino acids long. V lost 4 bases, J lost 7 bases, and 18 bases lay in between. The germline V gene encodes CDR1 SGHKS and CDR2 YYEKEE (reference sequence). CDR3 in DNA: TGTGCCAGCAGCCTAATATCGGGTTTGGATAATGAGCAGTTCTTC. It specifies CASSLISGLDNEQFF.